This T cell receptor beta chain was recovered during a study of cytomegalovirus exposure and HLA in healthy donors. In the study overall: Per a later analysis, the roughly 670 first-cohort and 120 validation repertoires shared one platform. Findings of the study overall: The classifier, whose performance was assessed in both the original and validation cohorts, reportedly diagnosed cytomegalovirus status with high specificity and sensitivity. Overall, approximately 150 TCR beta chains were annotated as cytomegalovirus-associated. The tendency of first-cohort TCR clusters to co-occur in the 120 or so validation repertoires was the finding of a later analysis.

Profiling relied on immunoSEQ multiplex PCR, and the TCRdb table lists in-frame clones only, not all of them. Here the sample spans 95,000 to 150,000 clones, 85% to 90% being singletons. Turning to this clone: What it binds is not known.

The sample was PBMCs. This sequence originates from a woman younger than 35 in good health and CMV-seronegative.

The CDR3 DNA reads as TGCAGCGTGGGGACAGTGGGATTGAACACTGAAGCTTTCTTT. Translating it yields CSVGTVGLNTEAFF. This chain links TRBV29-1 with TRBJ1-1; 7 bases align to TRBD1. The trim removed 6 bases at V and 0 bases at J, leaving 7 bases unmatched. Germline V gene data show CDR1 as SQVTM and CDR2 as ANQGSEA. This CDR3 spans 14 amino acids.